The source of this T cell receptor (beta chain) is a study of T cell responses to AZD1222 COVID-19 vaccine (dated by TCRdb to the early 2020s). For context, the study as a whole: AZD1222 recipients given second doses at about 4 weeks or at about 12 weeks were pooled, since spike-specific TCR depth and breadth were not found to differ between the two schedules. TCR sequencing covered 230 or so trial participants: 200 to 220 given two doses of AZD1222 and around 25 given two doses of MenACWY control vaccine. Trial participants were enrolled into age subgroups of 18-55, 56-69 and 70-plus years, which contained approximately 150, 30 and 60 TCR-sequenced participants, respectively. Overall study outcomes, separate from this receptor: Participants were mostly white British and included more females than males, and it was suggested by the authors that clonal diversity may have been underestimated. In the small 56-69-year group, the increase in depth fell short of significance, most likely because of low power. CD4 TCRs associated with the vaccine covered the entire spike protein, and the dominant responses were in regions 160-218 and 743-854. Conclusions about previously exposed vaccinees are limited, since just a handful of AZD1222 recipients were seropositive for SARS-CoV-2 at baseline. Reportedly, close to half of the unique spike-specific TCRs recognized epitopes lying outside the regions that are mutated in the B.1.351 and B.1.1.7 variants. After two AZD1222 doses, spike-specific TCR breadth and depth were significantly higher than at day 0 and than in MenACWY recipients. Because no day 14 peak-response samples were available, the repertoires could be characterized only after the peak T cell response.

The CDR3 regions of human TCRbeta chains were subjected to immunosequencing. The authors' pipeline ran thus. Repertoire TCRs were checked for matches against a reference library of SARS-CoV-2-specific TCRs that had been generated using the MIRA antigen-specificity platform. Breadth was defined as the fraction of unique TCRs that were SARS-CoV-2-associated, and depth was defined as the fraction of total T cells that were SARS-CoV-2-associated. Using the MIRA data, every spike-specific TCR was mapped to the spike region that the TCR reacted to and assigned to either a CD4 or a CD8 class. Log10-transformed breadth and depth values were compared by one-way ANOVA with Sidak's multiple comparisons tests. As stored in TCRdb, this immuneACCESS dataset retains in-frame rearrangements with V and J assigned. A fraction of the clones does not appear; measured against another copy, unresolved V genes explain less than half of the discrepancy, and the remainder lacks a known reason. V and J calls and clone size are given by that table; D and trimming were obtained from the DNA. Present in this sample are around 110,000 clones, roughly 90% of which were seen just once. The leading ten clones occupy 6.5% to 8% of the sample.

Comments on this clone: Its antigen has not been determined. The input lacks base qualities; no much larger clone sits a single base away.

The germline V gene provides CDR1 SNHLY and CDR2 FYNNEI. Counted from cysteine to phenylalanine, this CDR3 has 16 amino acids. The sequence is cut down to CDR3 DNA, 48 bases in frame from base 1. The junction carries 17 bases between V and J, which are trimmed by 6 bases and 1 base respectively. The time point label, read with the paper, signifies: baseline before first vaccination. Samples from vaccinated people were obtained from the UK trials COV001 and COV002, which included a single-blind randomized controlled phase 2/3 trial of AZD1222 (ChAdOx1 nCoV-19) in healthy adults. Trial participant PBMC samples were collected at day 0 and day 28 after the second dose for TCRbeta chain sequencing.

The chain is encoded by TRBV2 joined to TRBJ2-3; no D segment can be confidently identified. The TCR originated in an adult in good health. Specimen: peripheral blood, collected on day 0 of AZD1222 vaccination. CDR3 reads: CASSLRLAGRTDTQYF. The DNA is as follows: TGTGCCAGCAGCCTCCGGTTAGCCGGACGCACAGATACGCAGTATTTT.